The entry that follows covers one T cell receptor beta chain sequence. Its antigen is as yet unknown. This sample was included in a study of Ad26.COV2.S vaccination and SARS-CoV-2 variants. Notes on the study in general: Reportedly, after vaccination the spike-specific CD8+ and CD4+ T cell responses displayed substantial breadth.

Only in-frame clones appear in the TCRdb table, and some are missing; sequencing was by immunoSEQ multiplex PCR. Of just over 350,000 clones listed, around 84% were seen once; the top ten hold 3% to 4%. The treatment denotes: about 20 received Ad26.COV2.S at low or high dose, single or two shots; 5 received placebo; per-sample allocation not given. Collection of the samples took place on day 63 after the first injection of vaccine or placebo. A Boston adult aged 18-55 years was the donor. Expression of Wuhan-strain SARS-CoV-2 spike came from the Ad26 vector that formed the vaccine. With 2 bases clipped from V and 8 bases from J, the junction kept 9 bases outside the gene matches. The CDR3 has 16 amino acids. CDR1 and CDR2 (germline): LGHDT, YNNKEL (reference sequence).

The sequence was collected from a person between 18 and 65 years old who received the Ad26.COV2.S COVID-19 vaccine or a placebo. The chain couples TRBV3-1 (or the pseudogene TRBV3-2) to TRBJ1-4; TRBD1 aligns across 9 bases. The sample consisted of peripheral blood, taken in a trial of Ad26.COV2.S vaccine versus placebo. In nucleotides, the CDR3 is TGTGCCAGCAGCCAATGGTTGGGACAGGGACGGGAAAAACTGTTTTTT. Translation gives CASSQWLGQGREKLFF.